A single T cell receptor (beta chain) is shown here with its context. This clonotype was seen repeatedly, ten times or more. The specificity of this receptor is unknown. Qualities for individual bases were not recorded, and no much larger clone is one base off. Germline trimming: 0 bases from V, 3 bases from J; junction bases outside gene matches: 9. The germline V gene (reference sequence) specifies DFQATT as CDR1 and SNEGSKA as CDR2. The CDR3 runs 16 amino acids, cysteine and phenylalanine included. Here the CDR3 DNA is all that survives: 48 bases in frame from base 1. The sample comes from a study of T cells in Graves' hyperthyroidism and ophthalmopathy (dated by TCRdb to between 2018 and 2021). As for the study more broadly: Peripheral blood samples were taken at initial diagnosis, before any treatment was given. TCR V-J signatures able to tell the groups apart were searched for in a discovery cohort of 95 or so patients, of whom roughly 42 had Graves' ophthalmopathy and 57 had stable Graves' hyperthyroidism. Prospective prediction of ophthalmopathy was tested in an independent validation cohort of fewer than 20 hyperthyroidism patients and 17 patients who later progressed to ophthalmopathy. The 100 discovery patients were randomly split 7:3 into training and test sets. Thyroid tissue and blood T-cell repertoires from several Graves' hyperthyroidism patients were also compared in the study. Following sampling, methimazole starting at 30 mg daily was given to hyperthyroidism patients, and high-dose intravenous methylprednisolone was given to ophthalmopathy patients. The paper describes TCR Vbeta CDR3 sequencing of around 140 peripheral blood samples, made up of roughly 40 ophthalmopathy patients, roughly 72 hyperthyroidism patients and roughly 17 progressor patients.

The study at large found these results: During validation, the model predicted progression to ophthalmopathy a median of around 7 months ahead of onset, with roughly 65% sensitivity and less than 85% specificity. Most expanded thyroid clonotypes (frequency above 0.001) were also detected in blood, a finding suggesting that blood repertoires may reflect thyroid immune responses. No statistical method was used to fix the sample size in advance, and group allocation was not hidden from the investigators. In cross-validation, a model built on a 13 V-J signature told ophthalmopathy apart from stable hyperthyroidism with approximately 90% sensitivity and approximately 81% specificity, and in testing the same model reached 80%/75%.

Stable Graves' hyperthyroidism was defined as no progression to ophthalmopathy during 18 months of follow-up. The hyperthyroidism patients were between 18 and 65 years old and newly diagnosed, with a disease duration of less than 2 months. Patients with uncontrolled infections, other autoimmune diseases, pregnancy or lactation were excluded. Diagnoses relied on clinical symptoms, serum thyroxine and TRAb, thyroid ultrasound and orbital computed tomography. Ficoll-Paque density gradient centrifugation was used to isolate PBMCs from around 10 ml of fresh peripheral blood. Total RNA was extracted using Trizol reagent, and RNA quality was assessed on an Agilent 2100 Bioanalyzer. The TCR beta CDR3 regions were amplified from RNA transcripts. A first-round RT-PCR of the TCR CDR3 used the HTBI primer set with the Qiagen OneStep RT-PCR kit. Libraries were constructed in a second round of multiplex PCR, after which size selection and purification were performed. Sequencing of the libraries was done on an Illumina HiSeq2000 using paired-end 100 bp reads. Under the source paper's analysis protocol: SOAPnuke was used to process the raw data, with reads discarded if the reads contained adapters or uncalled bases, had a mean Phred below 15, or lacked an exact constant-primer or identifier match. COPE v1.2.5 was used to merge the high-quality paired reads, and each unique nucleotide sequence was defined as a clonotype. MiTCR v1.1 was used to align the clonotypes against IMGT TRBV, TRBD and TRBJ reference segments. The analysis included only V-J combinations with a frequency above 0.0001, which together covered roughly 99% of the repertoires. A TCS score was defined as the ratio between F50 (clonal expansion) and ExV (chaos), using BLOSUM62-based TCRdist between CDR3 peptides within each V-J. Welch's t-statistics and random forest reduced 500 to 650 V-J features to under 15, which were used in a naive Bayes classifier (R e1071). In TCRdb, the public reads were trimmed at Q25 with fastp and aligned with MiXCR, with productive beta chains retained. Every distinct CDR3 protein forms one entry, paired with its most common genes and DNA. In this record, the V and J calls reflect TCRdb's handling and not the investigators' own analysis. The sample yields around 500,000 distinct CDR3 sequences; around 14% were counted once. The biggest ten clones account for 17% of the sample.

The sequence is built from TRBV20-1 and TRBJ2-3; TRBD1 agrees with 7 junctional bases. The source of this sequence is a woman aged 18-30 years with Graves' hyperthyroidism. Sequenced input: blood. The CDR3: CSARDREGAKTDTQYF. The DNA is TGCAGTGCTAGAGATCGTGAGGGGGCGAAAACAGATACGCAGTATTTT.